What follows is one T cell receptor (beta chain) and its context. This specimen comes from a study of blood T cell repertoires in COVID-19. Study as a whole: From T cells, B-cell-depleted T cells, or PBMCs came the material, which was cDNA or gDNA.

Self-reported history from a screening survey and questionnaire set each donor's cohort. Germline CDR1 LGHDT, CDR2 YNNKEL (reference sequence). CDR3 length: 16 residues. V gave up 1 base and J gave up 3 bases; unmatched junction bases: 4. Sequencing used immunoSEQ multiplex PCR; TCRdb keeps in-frame clones, though not all of them. The sample comprises more than 200,000 clones, more than 70% of which are singletons, and about 4.5% rests with the top ten. The sequence was obtained from a man aged 25 to 40 with acute COVID-19. The sample was PBMCs or T cells enriched from blood (not recorded which). The chain has TRBV3-1 (or the pseudogene TRBV3-2) and TRBJ2-3; 10 nucleotides agree with TRBD2. DNA of the CDR3: TGTGCCAGCAGCCAAGTGGCTAGCGGGGGAACAGATACGCAGTATTTT. Protein sequence: CASSQVASGGTDTQYF.